Included here is one T cell receptor (beta chain) sequence, with context. The sample originates from a study of cytomegalovirus exposure and HLA in healthy donors. The V end was cut by 1 base, the J end by 1 base, with 13 bases between. CDR1 is SEHNR, CDR2 FQNEAQ, per germline (reference sequence). This CDR3 is 16 amino acids long. PCR employed 60 Vbeta and 13 Jbeta primers. Some clones are missing from TCRdb's copy, which holds only in-frame ones; the method was immunoSEQ multiplex PCR. The repertoire holds 150,000 to 200,000 clones, under 80% seen once, with over 2.5% in the top ten. The clonotype comes from a man aged 40-55 years in good health and CMV-seronegative. Sequencing input: PBMCs. The J gene is TRBJ2-5, the V gene TRBV7-9, with TRBD2 as a possible D gene (6 bases). The CDR3 protein is CASSLGVAGSQETQYF. The DNA for the CDR3 is TGTGCCAGCAGCTTAGGAGTCGCGGGGAGCCAAGAGACCCAGTACTTC.